Following are 7 T cell receptor beta chains from one sample sequenced in a study of blood T cell repertoires in COVID-19. Clones were sequenced by immunoSEQ multiplex PCR, and TCRdb holds only the in-frame ones, with some missing. Of about 210,000 clones detected, approximately 85% appear once; the ten largest clones hold 5.2%. Sequences were obtained from peripheral blood. The receptors stem from a woman aged 65 to 85 with COVID-19, enrolled during active disease.

This rearrangement joins TRBV7-2 to TRBJ2-3; 8 positions match TRBD2. CDR3 size: 15 residues. V shed 4 bases and J 3 bases; nucleotides not matched to a gene: 6. Germline CDR1 and CDR2: SGHTA and FQGNSA. CDR3 in amino acids: CASSSGGKRTDTQYF. The CDR3 coding sequence is TGTGCCAGCAGCTCGGGGGGGAAACGAACAGATACGCAGTATTTT. Full variable domain (outside the CDR3, taken from reference TRBV7-2 and TRBJ2-3): GAGVSQSPSNKVTEKGKDVELRCDPISGHTALYWYRQSLGQGLEFLIYFQGNSAPDKSGLPSDRFSAERTGGSVSTLTIQRTQQEDSAVYLCASSSGGKRTDTQYFGPGTRLTVL.

The chain combines TRBV28 with TRBJ1-1; D unclear. The V and J ends lost 1 base and 1 base respectively, with 10 bases between them. The CDR3 sequence is 15 residues long. Germline V gives CDR1 MDHEN, CDR2 SYDVKM. CDR3 nucleotides: TGTGCCAGCAGTTTATCCCGTGGAGGGAACACTGAAGCTTTCTTT. Its translation is CASSLSRGGNTEAFF.

The V call is TRBV4-1, the J call TRBJ1-4; 7 nucleotides agree with TRBD1. The V gene end was trimmed by 5 bases and the J gene end by 3 bases; junction bases not matched to a gene: 6. The CDR3 is made up of 15 amino acids. From germline, CDR1 is MGHRA and CDR2 YSYEKL. CDR3 region: CASSYWTGPNEKLFF. CDR3 coding DNA: TGCGCCAGCAGCTACTGGACAGGCCCTAATGAAAAACTGTTTTTT.

The rearrangement links TRBV4-1 to TRBJ2-1, with TRBD2 identical over 11 bases. Germline V gene lookup returns CDR1 MGHRA and CDR2 YSYEKL. This CDR3 spans 15 amino acids. J lost 4 bases, V lost 5 bases, and 4 bases had no gene match. Written as DNA, the CDR3 is TGCGCCAGCAGCGCCCGACTAGCGGGATACAATGAGCAGTTCTTC. Protein product: CASSARLAGYNEQFF.

V and J are TRBV6-1 and TRBJ1-6; D is unclear. V lost 3 bases to trimming and J lost 6 bases, with 6 bases between them. The CDR3 runs to 13 residues. Germline CDR1 and CDR2: MNHNS and SASEGT. CDR3 DNA sequence: TGTGCCAGCAGTGAGGCCGTTAATTCACCCCTCCACTTT. Amino acid sequence: CASSEAVNSPLHF.

This clone turned up a few times. The J gene is TRBJ2-5, the V gene TRBV11-2, with TRBD1 matching 7 bases. V was clipped by 2 bases and J by 5 bases; unmatched bases: 17. Germline CDR1 and CDR2: SGHAT and FQNNGV. The CDR3 is made up of 18 amino acids. CDR3 sequence reads: CASSLSRGLPGARETQYF. CDR3 coding DNA: TGTGCCAGCAGCTTAAGTAGGGGGCTACCCGGGGCGCGCGAGACCCAGTACTTC.

There are a few counts of this clone. This chain links TRBV12-3 or TRBV12-4 with TRBJ2-7; D is unclear. Trimming shortened V by 3 bases and J by 0 bases, and 6 bases separated the two germline ends. The CDR3 has 13 amino acids. The CDR3 sequence is CASSFWASYEQYF. The CDR3 DNA is TGTGCCAGCAGTTTTTGGGCCTCCTACGAGCAGTACTTC.